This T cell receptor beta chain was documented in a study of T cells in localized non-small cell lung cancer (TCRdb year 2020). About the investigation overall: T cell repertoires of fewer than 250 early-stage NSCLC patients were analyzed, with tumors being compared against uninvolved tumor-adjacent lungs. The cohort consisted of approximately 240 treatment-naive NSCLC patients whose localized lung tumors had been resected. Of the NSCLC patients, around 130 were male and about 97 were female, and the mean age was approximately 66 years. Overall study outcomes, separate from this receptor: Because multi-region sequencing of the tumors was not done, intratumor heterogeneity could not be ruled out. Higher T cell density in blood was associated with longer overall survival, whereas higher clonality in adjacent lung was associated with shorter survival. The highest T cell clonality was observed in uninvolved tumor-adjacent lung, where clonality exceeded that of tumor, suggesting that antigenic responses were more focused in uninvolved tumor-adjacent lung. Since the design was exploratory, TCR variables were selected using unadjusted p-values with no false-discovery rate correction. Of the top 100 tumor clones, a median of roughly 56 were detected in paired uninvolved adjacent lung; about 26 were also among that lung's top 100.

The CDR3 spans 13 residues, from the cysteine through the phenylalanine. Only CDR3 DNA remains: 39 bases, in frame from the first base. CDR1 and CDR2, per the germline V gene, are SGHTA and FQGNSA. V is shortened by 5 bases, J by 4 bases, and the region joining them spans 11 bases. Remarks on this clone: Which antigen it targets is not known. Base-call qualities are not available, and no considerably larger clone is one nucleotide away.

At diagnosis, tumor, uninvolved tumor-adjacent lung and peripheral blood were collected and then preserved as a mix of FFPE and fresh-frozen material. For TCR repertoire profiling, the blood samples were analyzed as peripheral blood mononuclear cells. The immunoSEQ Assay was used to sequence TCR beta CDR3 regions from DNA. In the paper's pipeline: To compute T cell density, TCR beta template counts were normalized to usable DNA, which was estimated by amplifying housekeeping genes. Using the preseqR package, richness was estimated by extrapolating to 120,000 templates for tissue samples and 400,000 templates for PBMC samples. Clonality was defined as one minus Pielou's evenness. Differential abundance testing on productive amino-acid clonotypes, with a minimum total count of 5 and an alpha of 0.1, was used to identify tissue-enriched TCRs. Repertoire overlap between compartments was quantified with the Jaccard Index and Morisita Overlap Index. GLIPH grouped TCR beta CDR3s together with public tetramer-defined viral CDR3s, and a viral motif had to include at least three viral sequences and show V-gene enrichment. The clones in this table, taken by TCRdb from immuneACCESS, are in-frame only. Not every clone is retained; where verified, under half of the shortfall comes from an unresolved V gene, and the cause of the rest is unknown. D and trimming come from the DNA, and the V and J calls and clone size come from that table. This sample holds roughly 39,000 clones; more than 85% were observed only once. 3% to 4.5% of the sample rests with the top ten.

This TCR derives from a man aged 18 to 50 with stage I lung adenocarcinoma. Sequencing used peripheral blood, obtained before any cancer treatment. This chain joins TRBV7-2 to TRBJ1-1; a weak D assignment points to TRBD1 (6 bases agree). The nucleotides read TGTGCCAGCAGCCGGGGGGGCGGCACTGAAGCTTTCTTT. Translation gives CASSRGGGTEAFF.